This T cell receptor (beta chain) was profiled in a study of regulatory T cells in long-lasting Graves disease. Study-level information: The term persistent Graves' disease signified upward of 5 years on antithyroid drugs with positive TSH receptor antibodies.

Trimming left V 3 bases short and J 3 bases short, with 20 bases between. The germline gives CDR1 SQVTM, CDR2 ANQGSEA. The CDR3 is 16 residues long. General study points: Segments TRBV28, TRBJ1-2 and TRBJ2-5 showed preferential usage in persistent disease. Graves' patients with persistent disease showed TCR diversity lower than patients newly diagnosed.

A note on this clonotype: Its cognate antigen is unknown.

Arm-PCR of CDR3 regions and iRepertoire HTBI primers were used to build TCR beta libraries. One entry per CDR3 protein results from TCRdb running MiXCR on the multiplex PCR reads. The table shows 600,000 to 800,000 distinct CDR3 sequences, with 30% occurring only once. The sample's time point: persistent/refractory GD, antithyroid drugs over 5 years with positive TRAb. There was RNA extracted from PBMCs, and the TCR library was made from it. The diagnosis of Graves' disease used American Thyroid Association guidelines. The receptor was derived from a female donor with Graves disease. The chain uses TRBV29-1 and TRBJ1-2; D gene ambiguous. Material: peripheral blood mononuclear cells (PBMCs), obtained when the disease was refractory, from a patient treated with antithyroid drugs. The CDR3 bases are TGCAGCGTTGAGCCCCCTCTTCGGACGGAATACTATGGCTACACCTTC. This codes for CSVEPPLRTEYYGYTF.